The 28 T cell receptor beta chains given below trace back to one sample, sequenced in a study of blood T cell repertoires in COVID-19. The protocol was immunoSEQ multiplex PCR, while the TCRdb copy is restricted to in-frame clones and leaves out a portion. The data contain 150,000 to 200,000 clones, 83% of them singletons. The specimen was peripheral blood. These receptors originate from a human donor in a cohort sampled during active COVID-19.

The rearrangement links TRBV4-3 to TRBJ1-2, with TRBD1 as a possible D gene (6 bases). Deletions cut 2 bases from V and 3 bases from J, with 10 bases between. Germline assignment: CDR1 LGHNA and CDR2 YSLEER. The CDR3 runs 14 residues. CDR3 nucleotides: TGCGCCAGCAGCCAACCAGGGGTGGACTATGGCTACACCTTC. This gives the protein CASSQPGVDYGYTF.

The chain carries TRBV3-1 (or the pseudogene TRBV3-2) and TRBJ2-6; no firm D call. The CDR3 loop spans 15 amino acids. The V and J ends lost 0 bases and 1 base respectively, with 4 bases between them. Germline V gives CDR1 LGHDT, CDR2 YNNKEL (reference sequence). Here the CDR3 DNA reads TGTGCCAGCAGCCAAGATCAGTCTGGGGCCAACGTCCTGACTTTC. This gives the protein CASSQDQSGANVLTF.

V usage is TRBV28 and J usage is TRBJ2-7; TRBD1 might be the D (6 bases). V was pared by 5 bases and J by 4 bases, with 6 bases between. The CDR3 sequence is 11 residues long. Germline assignment: CDR1 MDHEN and CDR2 SYDVKM. CDR3 region: CASSQGYEQYF. CDR3 nucleotides: TGTGCCAGCAGTCAGGGGTACGAGCAGTACTTC.

The rearrangement uses TRBV9 and TRBJ1-1; 8 bases match TRBD1. V gave up 3 bases and J gave up 8 bases; unmatched junction bases: 9. The length of the CDR3 is 14 residues. The germline CDR1 and CDR2 sequences are SGDLS and YYNGEE. CDR3 sequence: CASSGDRGLVEAFF. The CDR3 bases are TGTGCCAGCAGCGGTGACAGGGGATTGGTCGAAGCTTTCTTT.

CDR3 residues: CASSDSAGPYEQYF. In DNA form, the CDR3 reads TGTGCCAGCTCCGACTCAGCGGGCCCCTACGAGCAGTACTTC. The rearrangement uses TRBV9 and TRBJ2-7; D is possibly TRBD2 (6 bases). Germline-derived CDR1 and CDR2 are SGDLS and YYNGEE. V dropped 7 bases and J dropped 2 bases, with 16 bases sitting between them. CDR3 length: 14 amino acids.

The rearrangement joins TRBV10-3 to TRBJ2-5; possible D gene TRBD1, 7 bases. Germline CDR1 and CDR2: ENHRY and SYGVKD. V was trimmed by 4 bases and J by 0 bases, leaving 18 bases between them. This CDR3 has 17 residues. The CDR3 coding sequence is TGTGCCATCAGTGGGGCCGCGGGACAGATGTACCAAGAGACCCAGTACTTC. It yields the protein CAISGAAGQMYQETQYF.

The V and J genes are TRBV10-2 and TRBJ2-7; possible D gene TRBD1, 6 bases. Trimming pared 6 bases from V and 1 base from J, leaving 16 bases between. CDR1 and CDR2 from the germline V gene are WSHSY and SAAADI. There are 15 residues in the CDR3. CDR3 region: CASRASSGQSYEQYF. The CDR3 bases are TGCGCCAGCAGGGCATCTTCCGGACAGTCCTACGAGCAGTACTTC.

This clone was seen just once. The chain joins TRBV9 to TRBJ2-7, with a tentative D call TRBD2 (6 bases). Germline V gene data show CDR1 as SGDLS and CDR2 as YYNGEE. The CDR3 loop spans 13 amino acids. V dropped 6 bases and J dropped 2 bases, with 12 bases sitting between them. CDR3 nucleotide sequence: TGTGCCAGCAATCGGGGGTCCACCTACGAGCAGTACTTC. Protein product: CASNRGSTYEQYF.

This clone came up a few times. The chain uses TRBV15 and TRBJ2-2; D is undetermined. CDR1 and CDR2 (germline): LNHNV, YYDKDF (reference sequence). The germline V and J ends were trimmed by 0 bases and 0 bases, with 11 bases remaining between them. This CDR3 is built from 17 residues. CDR3 nucleotide sequence: TGTGCCACCAGCAGAGATACCGGCGGCGCGAACACCGGGGAGCTGTTTTTT. The encoded protein is CATSRDTGGANTGELFF.

The V gene is TRBV7-3, the J gene TRBJ1-2; the match to TRBD1 covers 8 bases. The CDR3 extends over 17 amino acids. The germline V gene has CDR1 SGHTA and CDR2 FQGTGA. With V trimmed by 5 bases and J by 0 bases, 11 bases remained unmatched. This CDR3 reads CASSPVGTGAANYGYTF. CDR3 coding DNA: TGTGCCAGCAGCCCTGTGGGGACAGGCGCTGCTAACTATGGCTACACCTTC. Combining the CDR3 with reference TRBV7-3 and TRBJ1-2 gives the whole variable domain GAGVSQTPSNKVTEKGKYVELRCDPISGHTALYWYRQSLGQGPEFLIYFQGTGAADDSGLPNDRFFAVRPEGSVSTLKIQRTERGDSAVYLCASSPVGTGAANYGYTFGSGTRLTVV.

With respect to this clone: At the DNA level, this CDR3 is encoded by other sequences in the same sample as well. The chain recombines TRBV5-1 with TRBJ1-1; no reliable D call. V was clipped by 0 bases and J by 2 bases, with 8 bases between them. The CDR3 covers 14 residues. CDR1 SGHRS and CDR2 YFSETQ come from the germline V gene. CDR3 nucleotide sequence: TGCGCCAGCAGCTTGGTGGGAGAAAACACTGAAGCTTTCTTT. Its protein product is CASSLVGENTEAFF.

This sequence joins TRBV3-1 (or the pseudogene TRBV3-2) and TRBJ2-5; 10 bases match TRBD2. The CDR3 totals 15 residues. CDR1 is LGHDT and CDR2 is YNNKEL in the germline V gene (reference sequence). Trimming removed 5 bases from V and 5 bases from J; junction bases left unmatched: 8. Here the CDR3 DNA reads TGTGCCAGCAGCTTAGCGGGAGGAGGTTCTGAGACCCAGTACTTC. Its protein product is CASSLAGGGSETQYF.

The genes are TRBV7-9 and TRBJ1-5; no clear D gene. CDR1 is SEHNR and CDR2 is FQNEAQ in the germline V gene (reference sequence). Between the trimmed V and J ends, which lost 2 bases and 4 bases, there was a span of 15 bases. The CDR3 length is 16 residues. CDR3: CASSLFGSGGNQPQHF. CDR3 DNA sequence: TGTGCCAGCAGCTTATTTGGGAGTGGAGGGAATCAGCCCCAGCATTTT. Full variable domain (rest looked up from reference TRBV7-9 and TRBJ1-5): DTGVSQNPRHKITKRGQNVTFRCDPISEHNRLYWYRQTLGQGPEFLTYFQNEAQLEKSRLLSDRFSAERPKGSFSTLEIQRTEQGDSAMYLCASSLFGSGGNQPQHFGDGTRLSIL.

The chain combines TRBV5-1 with TRBJ1-1; 10 nucleotides match TRBD1. The CDR3 is 12 residues long. Per germline, CDR1 SGHRS and CDR2 YFSETQ. J lost 11 bases, V lost 4 bases, and 5 bases had no gene match. CDR3 in amino acids: CASSTPGQGAFF. The CDR3 DNA sequence: TGCGCCAGCAGCACGCCGGGACAGGGGGCTTTCTTT.

In this sample, this clone turned up a few times. The CDR3 spells CASSQDGNGGYEQYF. In nucleotides, the CDR3 is TGCGCCAGCAGCCAAGATGGCAACGGCGGCTACGAGCAGTACTTC. The chain uses TRBV4-3 and TRBJ2-7, with D hard to call. There are 15 residues in the CDR3. V was clipped by 0 bases and J by 3 bases, with 12 bases between them. CDR1 and CDR2 (germline): LGHNA, YSLEER.

The chain links TRBV6-5 to TRBJ2-4; TRBD2 matches 9 bases. Per germline, CDR1 MNHEY and CDR2 SVGAGI. The CDR3 length is 15 residues. The trim removed 6 bases at V and 6 bases at J, leaving 9 bases unmatched. CDR3 bases: TGTGCCAGCAGACCCGGGGCTAGCGGGGCAAACATTCAGTACTTC. Encoded protein: CASRPGASGANIQYF.

This chain links TRBV7-2 with TRBJ1-1, with a weak D call TRBD1 (5 bases). This CDR3 has 15 amino acids. V lost 1 base, J lost 1 base, and 10 bases lay in between. CDR1 is SGHTA and CDR2 is FQGNSA in the germline V gene. The CDR3 DNA reads as TGTGCCAGCAGCTTAGTTGTAGGGGAGAACACTGAAGCTTTCTTT. As protein: CASSLVVGENTEAFF.

The J gene is TRBJ2-3, the V gene TRBV7-3; 8 nucleotides match TRBD1. Germline V gene lookup returns CDR1 SGHTA and CDR2 FQGTGA. V lost 5 bases to trimming and J lost 3 bases; unmatched junction nucleotides: 7. The CDR3 consists of 15 residues. The chain's CDR3 is CASSPGGSWTDTQYF. CDR3 DNA sequence: TGTGCCAGCAGCCCAGGGGGCTCTTGGACAGATACGCAGTATTTT.

V usage is TRBV6-2 or TRBV6-3 and J usage is TRBJ2-6, with a possible D match to TRBD2 (5 bases). The CDR3 consists of 17 residues. V was shortened by 2 bases and J by 0 bases, with 11 bases between the two germline ends. Germline V CDR1 and CDR2: MNHEY, SVGEGT. The CDR3 protein is CASSYGAVLSGANVLTF. CDR3 bases: TGTGCCAGCAGTTACGGAGCGGTCCTCTCTGGGGCCAACGTCCTGACTTTC.

The chain couples TRBV12-5 to TRBJ2-4; D may be TRBD1 (6 bases). The CDR3 spans 18 residues. V lost 0 bases to trimming and J lost 1 base, with 16 bases between them. Germline V gene sequence: CDR1 LGHNT, CDR2 FRNRAP. CDR3 nucleotides: TGTGCTAGTGGTTTGGTAGAGCGGACAGAATATGCCAAAAACATTCAGTACTTC. Translating it yields CASGLVERTEYAKNIQYF.

This clone has only one observation. This sequence joins TRBV29-1 and TRBJ1-5, with D perhaps TRBD1 (6 bases). The CDR3 length is 14 residues. Germline V gives CDR1 SQVTM, CDR2 ANQGSEA. The ends were cut back, 6 bases at V and 7 bases at J, with 19 bases in the middle. The CDR3 DNA reads TGCAGCGTCCAAGGGGGGGCCCCCGGGCAGCCCCAGCATTTT. Translated: CSVQGGAPGQPQHF. The full variable domain, in which reference TRBV29-1 and TRBJ1-5 provide the parts outside the CDR3, is SAVISQKPSRDICQRGTSLTIQCQVDSQVTMMFWYRQQPGQSLTLIATANQGSEATYESGFVIDKFPISRPNLTFSTLTVSNMSPEDSSIYLCSVQGGAPGQPQHFGDGTRLSIL.

The genes are TRBV21-1 and TRBJ1-2; the table names TRBD1, a call not compared with the DNA. TRBV21-1 has pseudogene status. The CDR3 covers 14 residues. CDR3 nucleotides: TGTGCCAGCAGCAAAATTGGGCTTAACTATGGCTACACCTTC. Residues: CASSKIGLNYGYTF.

The rearrangement uses TRBV7-9 and TRBJ1-1, with 7 nucleotides matching TRBD1. J gave up 11 bases and V 5 bases, and 14 bases lay outside the gene matches. Germline V CDR1 and CDR2: SEHNR, FQNEAQ (reference sequence). CDR3 length: 14 amino acids. The CDR3 protein is CASSREGARWDAFF. CDR3 DNA sequence: TGTGCCAGCAGCCGGGAGGGGGCGCGGTGGGATGCTTTCTTT.

The rearrangement uses TRBV4-3 and TRBJ1-3; possible D gene TRBD1, 5 bases. CDR3 size: 14 residues. The ends were cut back, 5 bases at V and 0 bases at J, with 8 bases in the middle. The germline gives CDR1 LGHNA, CDR2 YSLEER. The CDR3 region is CASSSGLSGNTIYF. CDR3 DNA sequence: TGCGCCAGCAGCTCGGGACTCTCTGGAAACACCATATATTTT.

The CDR3 DNA sequence: TGTGCCAGCAGCCCCTTGCAGTACGAGCAGTACTTC. Encoded protein: CASSPLQYEQYF. The gene calls are TRBV28 and TRBJ2-7, with D uncertain. The germline V gene has CDR1 MDHEN and CDR2 SYDVKM. The V end lost 6 bases, the J end lost 4 bases, and 10 bases lay between the germline ends. CDR3 length equals 12 residues.

This rearrangement joins TRBV18 to TRBJ1-1; no clear D. The V gene's germline CDR1 is KGHSH and CDR2 LQKENI. Trimming pared 5 bases from V and 3 bases from J, leaving 13 bases between. The CDR3 sequence is 14 residues long. This chain's CDR3 is CASSSAIGDTEAFF. DNA for the CDR3: TGTGCCAGCTCATCCGCTATCGGGGACACTGAAGCTTTCTTT.

This chain links TRBV7-3 with TRBJ2-6, with 7 bases aligning to TRBD1. CDR1 SGHTA and CDR2 FQGTGA come from the germline V gene. With V trimmed by 1 base and J by 4 bases, 10 bases remained unmatched. The CDR3 is 18 residues long. Here the CDR3 reads CASSLRQGASLGANVLTF. CDR3 DNA sequence: TGTGCCAGCAGCTTAAGACAGGGTGCCTCCCTCGGGGCCAACGTCCTGACTTTC. Combining the CDR3 with reference TRBV7-3 and TRBJ2-6 gives the whole variable domain GAGVSQTPSNKVTEKGKYVELRCDPISGHTALYWYRQSLGQGPEFLIYFQGTGAADDSGLPNDRFFAVRPEGSVSTLKIQRTERGDSAVYLCASSLRQGASLGANVLTFGAGSRLTVL.

J is TRBJ2-7 and V is TRBV18; 7 bases fit TRBD1. The germline V gene has CDR1 KGHSH and CDR2 LQKENI. The CDR3 is made up of 14 amino acids. Germline trimming cut 2 bases from V and 4 bases from J; bases unmatched to any gene: 5. The CDR3 protein is CASSPFNRGYEQYF. In nucleotides, the CDR3 is TGTGCCAGCTCACCATTCAACAGGGGTTACGAGCAGTACTTC.